The clone carrying this T cell receptor (beta chain) came up many times. Trimming cost V 3 bases and J 4 bases, with 17 bases left between them. The CDR3 is 16 residues long. CDR1 is SGDLS, CDR2 YYNGEE, per germline. The source of the sample is a study of T cells after posttransplantation cyclophosphamide. Data came from immunoSEQ multiplex PCR; TCRdb stores just in-frame clones and leaves some out. The sample has approximately 35,000 clones, none seen only once; the top ten hold approximately 1.3%. The sequenced sample was PBMCs. This TCR was recovered from a girl between 5 and 17 years old in good health, CMV-negative, and a related stem cell transplant donor. The chain employs TRBV9 and TRBJ1-5, with D possibly TRBD1 on 6 matching bases. The CDR3 is CASSGSSGTPNQPQHF. The CDR3 DNA reads TGTGCCAGCAGCGGATCCTCCGGGACACCGAATCAGCCCCAGCATTTT.